The 20 T cell receptor beta chains presented below share a single source sample, sequenced in a study of blood T cell repertoires in COVID-19. Sequencing used immunoSEQ multiplex PCR; TCRdb keeps in-frame clones, though not all of them. The top ten hold 3.5% to 4% of the sample, which has a few hundred thousand clones, less than 85% seen once. The sample was peripheral blood. Receptors were obtained from a woman aged 18-30 years with acute or convalescent COVID-19.

The chain couples TRBV9 to TRBJ1-2; possible D gene TRBD1, 5 bases. CDR1 is SGDLS, CDR2 YYNGEE, per germline. This CDR3 contains 15 residues. Trimming cost V 1 base and J 2 bases, with 12 bases left between them. CDR3 DNA sequence: TGTGCCAGCAGCGTATTGGGTAACAGGAACTATGGCTACACCTTC. Translation gives CASSVLGNRNYGYTF.

The chain couples TRBV11-2 to TRBJ2-7, with a weak D call TRBD2 (6 bases). Germline lookup yields CDR1 SGHAT and CDR2 FQNNGV. The V and J ends lost 1 base and 4 bases respectively, with 20 bases between them. The CDR3 is made up of 17 amino acids. This CDR3 reads CASSLGSKEGKKYEQYF. As DNA, the CDR3 is TGTGCCAGCAGCTTAGGATCGAAGGAGGGAAAGAAGTACGAGCAGTACTTC. Filled out from reference TRBV11-2 and TRBJ2-7, the complete variable domain reads EAGVAQSPRYKIIEKRQSVAFWCNPISGHATLYWYQQILGQGPKLLIQFQNNGVVDDSQLPKDRFSAERLKGVDSTLKIQPAKLEDSAVYLCASSLGSKEGKKYEQYFGPGTRLTVT.

V and J are TRBV27 and TRBJ1-6, with D possibly TRBD1 on 6 matching bases. Germline CDR1 reads MNHEY; CDR2 reads SMNVEV (reference sequence). The CDR3 extends over 16 amino acids. V was pared by 3 bases and J by 2 bases, with 11 bases between. The CDR3 here is CASSFTGPAYNSPLHF. Written as DNA, the CDR3 is TGTGCCAGCAGTTTTACAGGGCCTGCCTATAATTCACCCCTCCACTTT.

This clone has more than one count but fewer than ten. The genes are TRBV11-1 and TRBJ2-5, with 12 bases identical to TRBD2. The CDR3 spans 15 residues. Germline V gives CDR1 SGHAT, CDR2 FQDESV (reference sequence). V shed 1 base and J 5 bases; nucleotides not matched to a gene: 2. CDR3 sequence: CASSLGLAGEETQYF. The CDR3 DNA sequence: TGTGCCAGCAGCTTAGGACTAGCGGGAGAGGAGACCCAGTACTTC.

J is TRBJ1-2 and V is TRBV10-3; 9 nucleotides agree with TRBD1. The V segment lost 8 bases and the J segment 6 bases; nucleotides outside the gene matches: 13. Germline assignment: CDR1 ENHRY and CDR2 SYGVKD. The CDR3 contains 15 residues. In DNA form, the CDR3 reads TGTGCCATCTCCTTTGGACAGGGGAAGGGGGATGGCTACACCTTC. Protein: CAISFGQGKGDGYTF.

This clone occurred once. The V call is TRBV13, the J call TRBJ2-3; no clear D. This CDR3 has 12 amino acids. Germline CDR1 PRHDT, CDR2 FYEKMQ (reference sequence). Trimming left V 5 bases short and J 3 bases short, with 6 bases between. The CDR3 DNA is TGTGCCAGCAGCCCGAGGACAGATACGCAGTATTTT. Translating gives CASSPRTDTQYF.

The chain joins TRBV6-5 to TRBJ1-5; D not resolved. V gave up 6 bases and J gave up 2 bases, with 11 bases separating them. This CDR3 is 14 amino acids long. Per the germline V gene, CDR1 is MNHEY and CDR2 is SVGAGI. This chain's CDR3 is CASSLLQGNQPQHF. CDR3 nucleotides: TGTGCCAGCAGCCTCCTTCAGGGCAATCAGCCCCAGCATTTT.

The table lists this clone with a few counts. This rearrangement joins TRBV7-3 to TRBJ2-3; 10 nucleotides agree with TRBD2. The germline gives CDR1 SGHTA, CDR2 FQGTGA. Trimming took 2 bases from V and 3 from J; bases not matched to a gene: 2. The CDR3 is made up of 15 amino acids. CDR3 loop: CASSLGTSATDTQYF. DNA of the CDR3: TGTGCCAGCAGCTTAGGGACTAGCGCGACAGATACGCAGTATTTT.

For the CDR3, the DNA is TGTGCCAGCAGCCGAGCGGACAGGGGGACTGAAGCTTTCTTT. Translation: CASSRADRGTEAFF. The chain recombines TRBV5-6 with TRBJ1-1; 10 bases map to TRBD1. With V trimmed by 4 bases and J by 5 bases, 5 bases remained unmatched. This CDR3 is built from 14 residues. Germline assignment: CDR1 SGHDT and CDR2 YYEEEE.

V is TRBV7-3 and J is TRBJ1-2; 8 bases agree with TRBD1. The J segment lost 8 bases and the V segment lost 5 bases, leaving 7 bases of the junction unmatched. The CDR3 is 13 residues long. Germline V gene sequence: CDR1 SGHTA, CDR2 FQGTGA. The CDR3 sequence is CASSLSDRGGYTF. CDR3 in DNA: TGTGCCAGCAGCCTATCTGACAGGGGAGGCTACACCTTC.

The chain carries TRBV11-2 and TRBJ2-7, with D unclear. The germline V and J ends were trimmed by 1 base and 1 base, with 8 bases remaining between them. The CDR3 consists of 14 residues. CDR1 and CDR2 from the germline V gene are SGHAT and FQNNGV. The CDR3 is CASSLAGSSYEQYF. CDR3 nucleotide sequence: TGTGCCAGCAGCTTAGCCGGTAGTTCCTACGAGCAGTACTTC.

J is TRBJ2-7 and V is TRBV5-4; 10 positions match TRBD2. V gave up 5 bases and J gave up 1 base; unmatched junction bases: 3. The germline CDR1 and CDR2 sequences are SGHNT and YYREEE (reference sequence). This CDR3 contains 14 residues. DNA for the CDR3: TGTGCCAGCAGTCTACTAGCGGGGTCCTACGAGCAGTACTTC. Its translation: CASSLLAGSYEQYF.

This clone was seen once. The V gene is TRBV2, the J gene TRBJ1-6; TRBD1 aligns across 7 bases. The germline CDR1 and CDR2 sequences are SNHLY and FYNNEI. The CDR3 covers 16 residues. V was pared by 8 bases and J by 0 bases, with 7 bases of the junction left unmatched. For the CDR3, the DNA is TGTGCCAGCGGGGAGGACAGGAGCTCCTATAATTCACCCCTCCACTTT. It encodes CASGEDRSSYNSPLHF.

CDR3 sequence: CAISEQGARNEQYF. DNA for the CDR3: TGTGCCATCAGTGAGCAGGGGGCTAGGAACGAGCAGTACTTC. The V and J genes are TRBV10-3 and TRBJ2-7, with 8 bases identical to TRBD1. Trimming cost V 2 bases and J 5 bases; bases outside gene matches: 5. The CDR3 is 14 residues long. Germline V gene lookup returns CDR1 ENHRY and CDR2 SYGVKD.

The V gene is TRBV3-1 (or the pseudogene TRBV3-2), the J gene TRBJ1-3; D might be TRBD1 (6 bases). CDR3 length: 14 residues. Germline CDR1 LGHDT, CDR2 YNNKEL (reference sequence). Trimming cost V 2 bases and J 1 base, with 6 bases left between them. In DNA, the CDR3 is TGTGCCAGCAGCCAACAGGGGTCTGGAAACACCATATATTTT. Encoded protein: CASSQQGSGNTIYF.

The chain recombines TRBV27 with TRBJ1-1; 7 positions agree with TRBD1. Germline CDR1 is MNHEY and CDR2 is SMNVEV (reference sequence). The CDR3 spans 14 residues. V lost 5 bases and J lost 5; bases outside the gene matches: 8. The CDR3 spells CASSLSRGQTEAFF. The CDR3 DNA follows: TGTGCCAGCAGTCTGAGTAGGGGGCAAACTGAAGCTTTCTTT.

The V gene is TRBV7-3, the J gene TRBJ2-1; 9 bases fit TRBD2. The V gene's germline CDR1 is SGHTA and CDR2 FQGTGA. This CDR3 comprises 16 residues. The V gene end was trimmed by 1 base and the J gene end by 2 bases; junction bases not matched to a gene: 3. The CDR3: CASSLIGGGAYNEQFF. Written as DNA, the CDR3 is TGTGCCAGCAGCTTAATAGGCGGGGGGGCCTACAATGAGCAGTTCTTC.

This CDR3 is CASRQGEWGYTF. The DNA for the CDR3 is TGTGCCAGTAGACAGGGGGAATGGGGCTACACCTTC. This chain joins TRBV6-5 and TRBJ1-2; 9 positions match TRBD1. The CDR3 totals 12 residues. J lost 8 bases, V lost 9 bases, and 7 bases had no gene match. Germline-derived CDR1 and CDR2 are MNHEY and SVGAGI.

This clone came up a few times. The CDR3 region has the DNA TGCGCCAGCAGCGTGGGGCAGGGTAACTATGGCTACACCTTC. This translates into CASSVGQGNYGYTF. V usage is TRBV5-1 and J usage is TRBJ1-2, with D maybe TRBD1 (5 bases). V lost 4 bases and J 1 base, leaving 11 bases between the germline ends. The CDR3 runs to 14 residues. Germline lookup yields CDR1 SGHRS and CDR2 YFSETQ.

This sequence joins TRBV5-4 and TRBJ2-2; 14 bases fit TRBD2. Germline V CDR1 and CDR2: SGHNT, YYREEE (reference sequence). This CDR3 region has 17 residues. The V gene end was trimmed by 5 bases and the J gene end by 7 bases; junction bases not matched to a gene: 10. CDR3: CASSNTGTSGRIGELFF. The CDR3 coding sequence is TGTGCCAGCAGTAATACCGGGACTAGCGGGAGAATCGGGGAGCTGTTTTTT.